This TCR beta chain emerged from a study of Ad26.COV2.S vaccination and SARS-CoV-2 variants. On the study more broadly: The donor was enrolled in the Ad26.COV2.S arm of the COV1001 trial. Recipients of Ad26.COV2.S got it intramuscularly, once or twice 56 days apart.

Germline values: CDR1 PRHDT, CDR2 FYEKMQ (reference sequence). V lost 4 bases to trimming and J lost 8 bases; unmatched junction nucleotides: 7. CDR3 length equals 14 residues. This table comes from immunoSEQ multiplex PCR, and its TCRdb copy is limited to in-frame clones, with some not included. This table has around 300,000 clones, 86% appearing once. As for treatment: over 15 received Ad26.COV2.S at low or high dose, single or two shots; roughly five received placebo; per-sample allocation not given. Each sample was drawn 63 days after the first injection (of vaccine or placebo). Specimen: peripheral blood, collected in a trial of Ad26.COV2.S vaccine versus placebo. This chain uses TRBV13 with TRBJ2-4, with 8 bases that match TRBD2. This clonotype was obtained from a person aged 18 to 59 who received the Ad26.COV2.S COVID-19 vaccine or a placebo. CDR3 amino acids: CASSSLTSEDIQYF. The CDR3 DNA reads as TGTGCCAGCAGCTCTTTGACTAGCGAGGACATTCAGTACTTC.